Listed here is a single TCR beta chain. What it recognizes is unknown. This specimen belongs to a study of CD8 T cells in Susac syndrome. With random hexamers, 0.5 to 1 ug RNA was reverse transcribed. The authors amplified TCR beta CDR3 across 54 Vbeta and 13 Jbeta using immunoSEQ multiplex PCR. TCRdb reprocessed the immunoSEQ multiplex PCR reads via MiXCR and lists one record per CDR3 protein. The repertoire consists of about 300,000 distinct CDR3 sequences, with over 75% occurring once and the leading ten covering 0.2% to 0.25%. General study points: Acknowledgment was made by the study that its TCR sequencing and HLA analysis involved a relatively small number of individuals.

Sequencing of TCR beta was performed on blood CD8+ T cells and on blood CD4+ T cells. TEMRA cells were enriched by FACS, while CD8+ and CD4+ T cells were obtained through a negative isolation that was performed magnetically. Per germline, CDR1 SGHAT and CDR2 FQNNGV. This CDR3 comprises 16 residues. The germline V and J ends were trimmed by 3 bases and 1 base, with 13 bases remaining between them. Sequencing was done on a sample of CD8+ T cells from PBMCs. This TCR derives from a human donor with multiple sclerosis. V usage is TRBV11-2 and J usage is TRBJ1-5; D uncertain. The CDR3 region is CASSFGGPGSNQPQHF. DNA for the CDR3: TGTGCCAGCAGCTTCGGAGGACCCGGAAGCAATCAGCCCCAGCATTTT.